A single sample is the source of the 21 T cell receptor beta chains below, sequenced in a study of ipilimumab plus nivolumab after autologous stem cell transplantation. Repertoires were generated with immunoSEQ multiplex PCR, while TCRdb's copy carries only in-frame clones and drops some. The sample has fewer than 30,000 clones, about 86% seen once. The source material was PBMCs, sampled in a trial of ipilimumab plus nivolumab as post-transplant consolidation. The receptors derive from a male donor with diffuse large B-cell lymphoma.

The chain couples TRBV23-1 to TRBJ1-5; D remains ambiguous. TRBV23-1 is designated an ORF whose function remains uncertain. The length of the CDR3 is 15 residues. V gave up 0 bases and J gave up 6 bases, with 12 bases separating them. This chain's CDR3 is CASSQSRLGGQPQHF. CDR3 DNA: TGCGCCAGCAGTCAATCTCGATTAGGAGGTCAGCCCCAGCATTTT.

In its sample, this clone ranks as medium-sized. This chain connects TRBV19 to TRBJ2-1; 10 bases fit TRBD2. The germline gives CDR1 LNHDA, CDR2 SQIVND (reference sequence). This CDR3 spans 16 amino acids. The V segment lost 4 bases and the J segment 6 bases; nucleotides outside the gene matches: 9. The CDR3 is CASSRGLAGATNEQFF. For the CDR3, the DNA is TGTGCCAGTAGTAGGGGCCTAGCGGGGGCTACCAATGAGCAGTTCTTC. The full variable domain, in which reference TRBV19 and TRBJ2-1 provide the parts outside the CDR3, is DGGITQSPKYLFRKEGQNVTLSCEQNLNHDAMYWYRQDPGQGLRLIYYSQIVNDFQKGDIAEGYSVSREKKESFPLTVTSAQKNPTAFYLCASSRGLAGATNEQFFGPGTRLTVL.

V gene TRBV13 combines with J gene TRBJ1-6, with 7 bases fitting TRBD1. The CDR3 length is 15 residues. V lost 5 bases and J lost 8; bases outside the gene matches: 9. The germline gives CDR1 PRHDT, CDR2 FYEKMQ (reference sequence). CDR3 region: CASSLTGQLDSPLHF. Here the CDR3 DNA reads TGTGCCAGCAGCCTCACGGGACAGCTCGATTCACCCCTCCACTTT.

The rearrangement joins TRBV7-8 to TRBJ2-1; D perhaps matches TRBD2 (5 bases). The CDR3 consists of 11 residues. Trimming shortened V by 4 bases and J by 12 bases, and 10 bases separated the two germline ends. Germline V gene sequence: CDR1 SGHVS, CDR2 FQNEAQ. The CDR3 DNA is TGTGCCAGCAGCTCAGTGGGAGTGCAGTTCTTC. Protein product: CASSSVGVQFF. Full variable domain (missing parts from reference TRBV7-8 and TRBJ2-1): GAGVSQSPRYKVAKRGQDVALRCDPISGHVSLFWYQQALGQGPEFLTYFQNEAQLDKSGLPSDRFFAERPEGSVSTLKIQRTQQEDSAVYLCASSSVGVQFFGPGTRLTVL.

The DNA for the CDR3 is TGTGCCAGCAGTGACTCTTATGTGGGGGCCCTTTCTGGAAACACCATATATTTT. Encoded protein: CASSDSYVGALSGNTIYF. The rearrangement links TRBV6-4 to TRBJ1-3; D is possibly TRBD1 (6 bases). Germline V gives CDR1 MRHNA, CDR2 SNTAGT. CDR3 length: 18 residues. V was pared by 0 bases and J by 1 base, with 16 bases between.

V and J are TRBV5-8 and TRBJ2-7, with TRBD2 as a possible D gene (5 bases). Trimming shortened V by 1 base and J by 5 bases, and 10 bases separated the two germline ends. The CDR3 is made up of 13 amino acids. Germline loops: CDR1 SGHTS, CDR2 YDEGEE. CDR3 DNA: TGTGCCAGCAGCTTGCGGGGATACGACGAGCAGTACTTC. Its translation is CASSLRGYDEQYF.

V is TRBV6-5 and J is TRBJ2-3, with TRBD2 matching over 11 bases. Trimming took 6 bases from V and 2 from J; bases not matched to a gene: 4. CDR3 length: 15 residues. Germline CDR1 reads MNHEY; CDR2 reads SVGAGI. Here the CDR3 reads CASRIAGGTTDTQYF. CDR3 in DNA: TGTGCCAGCAGAATAGCGGGGGGGACCACAGATACGCAGTATTTT.

V usage is TRBV9 and J usage is TRBJ2-3, with 7 bases matching TRBD1. This CDR3 region has 16 residues. Germline V gene data show CDR1 as SGDLS and CDR2 as YYNGEE. Losses at the gene ends were 3 bases for V and 1 base for J; bases not matched to a gene: 8. This chain's CDR3 is CASSASGQTGTDTQYF. CDR3 DNA sequence: TGTGCCAGCAGCGCCTCGGGACAGACGGGCACAGATACGCAGTATTTT. Combining the CDR3 with reference TRBV9 and TRBJ2-3 gives the whole variable domain DSGVTQTPKHLITATGQRVTLRCSPRSGDLSVYWYQQSLDQGLQFLIQYYNGEERAKGNILERFSAQQFPDLHSELNLSSLELGDSALYFCASSASGQTGTDTQYFGPGTRLTVL.

The DNA of the CDR3 is TGTGCCAGCAGCGTAGTTGGGGAGGATACGCAGTATTTT. Amino acids: CASSVVGEDTQYF. The rearrangement links TRBV9 to TRBJ2-3; TRBD2 is a possible D gene (5 bases). The CDR3 extends over 13 amino acids. Germline values: CDR1 SGDLS, CDR2 YYNGEE. V dropped 0 bases and J dropped 6 bases, with 8 bases sitting between them.

The chain joins TRBV7-2 to TRBJ2-3, with D possibly TRBD1 on 6 matching bases. Trimming removed 3 bases at V and 1 base at J, with 11 bases between. The CDR3 consists of 15 residues. CDR1 is SGHTA and CDR2 is FQGNSA in the germline V gene. Here the CDR3 DNA reads TGTGCCAGCAGCTTTACGGACAGACGCACAGATACGCAGTATTTT. It is translated as CASSFTDRRTDTQYF.

V and J are TRBV5-1 and TRBJ1-2; D not resolved. In germline, CDR1 is SGHRS, CDR2 YFSETQ. The V end was cut by 0 bases, the J end by 4 bases, with 4 bases between. The CDR3 has 12 residues. As DNA, the CDR3 is TGCGCCAGCAGCTTGGACAGCTATGGCTACACCTTC. Residues: CASSLDSYGYTF.

This clone occurred once. Other DNA sequences in the same sample also yield this CDR3. V gene TRBV5-6 combines with J gene TRBJ2-1, with TRBD2 as a possible D gene (5 bases). Germline CDR1 is SGHDT and CDR2 is YYEEEE. V dropped 0 bases and J dropped 2 bases, with 15 bases sitting between them. The CDR3 has 17 residues. CDR3 coding DNA: TGTGCCAGCAGCTTGGACCCCAGTTCGGGGACCTACAATGAGCAGTTCTTC. As protein: CASSLDPSSGTYNEQFF. Full variable domain (rest looked up from reference TRBV5-6 and TRBJ2-1): DAGVTQSPTHLIKTRGQQVTLRCSPKSGHDTVSWYQQALGQGPQFIFQYYEEEERQRGNFPDRFSGHQFPNYSSELNVNALLLGDSALYLCASSLDPSSGTYNEQFFGPGTRLTVL.

This clone was detected only a few times. The J gene is TRBJ2-2, the V gene TRBV7-3; D is unresolved. The germline CDR1 and CDR2 sequences are SGHTA and FQGTGA. V lost 5 bases to trimming and J lost 0 bases, with 13 bases between them. The CDR3 has 16 amino acids. CDR3 in DNA: TGTGCCAGCAGCCCAAATGGCGGTCCGAACACCGGGGAGCTGTTTTTT. Amino acid sequence: CASSPNGGPNTGELFF.

The chain joins TRBV4-2 to TRBJ2-2; D gene unclear. CDR3 length: 14 amino acids. V lost 5 bases to trimming and J lost 6 bases, with 13 bases between them. The germline gives CDR1 LGHNA, CDR2 YNFKEQ. Here the CDR3 DNA reads TGTGCCAGCAGCGGAGCGTATGGAGCCGGGGAGCTGTTTTTT. It encodes CASSGAYGAGELFF.

This sequence joins TRBV6-6 and TRBJ2-1, with D possibly being TRBD2 (5 bases). V was cut by 2 bases and J by 2 bases, with 7 bases left in between. The CDR3 length is 14 residues. Germline CDR1 and CDR2: MNHNY and SVGAGI (reference sequence). The CDR3 sequence: CASSYGRAYNEQFF. The CDR3 DNA reads as TGTGCCAGCAGTTACGGGCGGGCCTACAATGAGCAGTTCTTC.

The rearrangement uses TRBV19 and TRBJ1-2; D unresolved. Germline CDR1 LNHDA, CDR2 SQIVND (reference sequence). The V and J ends lost 0 bases and 3 bases respectively, with 2 bases between them. CDR3 length equals 12 residues. The CDR3: CASSIEYYGYTF. The CDR3 DNA follows: TGTGCCAGTAGTATAGAATACTATGGCTACACCTTC.

The chain employs TRBV5-8 and TRBJ1-4; D uncertain. Germline CDR1 SGHTS, CDR2 YDEGEE. The V and J ends lost 1 base and 0 bases respectively, with 13 bases between them. The CDR3 is made up of 17 amino acids. CDR3 in amino acids: CASSLYVVGPTNEKLFF. CDR3 DNA: TGTGCCAGCAGCTTGTATGTGGTGGGTCCAACTAATGAAAAACTGTTTTTT.

The V call is TRBV7-2, the J call TRBJ2-7; D unresolved. Trimming removed 3 bases at V and 5 bases at J, with 11 bases between. CDR1 is SGHTA, CDR2 FQGNSA, per germline. The CDR3 loop spans 13 amino acids. The CDR3 sequence: CASSFMGRDEQYF. DNA of the CDR3: TGTGCCAGCAGCTTTATGGGTCGGGACGAGCAGTACTTC.

The genes are TRBV5-1 and TRBJ2-7; 12 bases are shared with TRBD1. There are 15 residues in the CDR3. CDR1 SGHRS and CDR2 YFSETQ come from the germline V gene. J lost 9 bases, V lost 4 bases, and 11 bases had no gene match. The CDR3 sequence is CASSTEPGTGGGQYF. In DNA form, the CDR3 reads TGCGCCAGCAGCACTGAACCCGGGACAGGGGGCGGGCAGTACTTC.

A remark on this clone: The identical CDR3 is also encoded by other nucleotide sequences in the sample. The genes are TRBV27 and TRBJ2-7; TRBD2 agrees at 8 bases. This CDR3 has 14 amino acids. J gave up 7 bases and V 4 bases, and 9 bases lay outside the gene matches. Germline assignment: CDR1 MNHEY and CDR2 SMNVEV (reference sequence). CDR3 bases: TGTGCCAGCAGTTCGGCCGGGGGGGGTCGGGAGCAGTACTTC. Its protein is CASSSAGGGREQYF.

This chain joins TRBV2 and TRBJ1-4, with D maybe TRBD1 (5 bases). Between the trimmed V and J ends, which lost 6 bases and 3 bases, there was a span of 8 bases. CDR1 and CDR2 (germline): SNHLY, FYNNEI. The CDR3 runs to 13 residues. The CDR3 coding sequence is TGTGCCAGCAGCAGGGAGTCTAATGAAAAACTGTTTTTT. Amino acid sequence: CASSRESNEKLFF.